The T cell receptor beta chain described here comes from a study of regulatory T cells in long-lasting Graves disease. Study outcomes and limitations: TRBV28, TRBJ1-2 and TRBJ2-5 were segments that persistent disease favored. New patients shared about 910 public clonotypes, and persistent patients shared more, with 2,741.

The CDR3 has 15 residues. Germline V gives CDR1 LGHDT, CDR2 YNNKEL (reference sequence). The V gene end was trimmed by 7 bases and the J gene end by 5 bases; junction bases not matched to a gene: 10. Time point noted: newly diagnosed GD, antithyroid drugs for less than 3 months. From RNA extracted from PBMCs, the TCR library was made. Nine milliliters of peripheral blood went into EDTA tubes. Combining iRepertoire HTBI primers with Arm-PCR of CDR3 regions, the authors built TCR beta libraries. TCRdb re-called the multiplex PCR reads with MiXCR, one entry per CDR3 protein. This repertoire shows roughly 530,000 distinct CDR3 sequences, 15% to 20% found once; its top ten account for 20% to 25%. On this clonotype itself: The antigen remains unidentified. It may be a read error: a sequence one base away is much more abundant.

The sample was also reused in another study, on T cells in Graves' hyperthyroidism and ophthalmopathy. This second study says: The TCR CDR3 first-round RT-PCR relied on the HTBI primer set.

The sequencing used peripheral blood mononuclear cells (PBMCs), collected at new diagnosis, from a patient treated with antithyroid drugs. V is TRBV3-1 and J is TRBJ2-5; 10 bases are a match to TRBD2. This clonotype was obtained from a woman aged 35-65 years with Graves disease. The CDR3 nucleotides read TGTGCCAGCACCTCGGACTCTAGCGGGGGTGAGACCCAGTACTTC. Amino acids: CASTSDSSGGETQYF.